This passage covers 7 T cell receptor beta chains from one sample sequenced in a study of cytomegalovirus exposure and HLA in healthy donors. A multiplex PCR was run with 60 Vbeta primers and 13 Jbeta primers. Assay used: immunoSEQ multiplex PCR; TCRdb lists only in-frame clones, some missing. Counted here are 110,000 to 150,000 clones, 80% occurring once; the ten biggest clones make up roughly 4.8%. Input material: PBMCs. Every receptor here comes from a man aged 40-50 years in good health and CMV-seronegative.

The chain couples TRBV6-6 to TRBJ2-7; 7 bases line up with TRBD1. The length of the CDR3 is 13 residues. From germline, CDR1 is MNHNY and CDR2 SVGAGI (reference sequence). J gave up 6 bases and V 6 bases, and 8 bases lay outside the gene matches. This chain's CDR3 is CASSWDSEFEQYF. The DNA for the CDR3 is TGTGCCAGCAGCTGGGACAGCGAGTTCGAGCAGTACTTC.

The CDR3 region is CAWSPQDTQPQHF. The CDR3 DNA reads as TGTGCCTGGAGTCCTCAGGACACCCAACCCCAGCATTTT. V and J are TRBV30 and TRBJ1-5, with a possible D match to TRBD1 (5 bases). This CDR3 is 13 amino acids long. Per the germline V gene, CDR1 is GTSNPN and CDR2 is SVGIG (reference sequence). Trimming took 2 bases from V and 10 from J, leaving 15 bases between them.

V and J are TRBV9 and TRBJ1-5, with D possibly being TRBD1 (5 bases). V lost 0 bases to trimming and J lost 0 bases, with 7 bases between them. Looked up from germline, CDR1 is SGDLS and CDR2 is YYNGEE. This CDR3 has 15 residues. In DNA, the CDR3 is TGTGCCAGCAGCGTAGAGGGGTATAGCAATCAGCCCCAGCATTTT. Translating gives CASSVEGYSNQPQHF.

The rearrangement uses TRBV7-7 and TRBJ2-2; a possible D gene is TRBD1 (5 bases). The CDR3 consists of 15 residues. The V gene lost 5 bases and the J gene lost 4 bases, with 14 bases spanning the gap. The germline V gene has CDR1 SSHAT and CDR2 FNYEAQ (reference sequence). The chain's CDR3 is CASSPDSLATGELFF. In DNA form, the CDR3 reads TGTGCCAGCAGCCCAGACAGTTTGGCCACCGGGGAGCTGTTTTTT.

The chain carries TRBV29-1 and TRBJ2-7; a weak D match, TRBD2 (7 bases). CDR3 size: 13 residues. Germline V lookup: CDR1 SQVTM, CDR2 ANQGSEA. The V end was cut by 1 base, the J end by 5 bases, with 12 bases between. This CDR3 reads CSVEASGGDEQYF. DNA for the CDR3: TGCAGCGTTGAAGCTTCGGGGGGCGACGAGCAGTACTTC.

The CDR3 DNA reads as TGCGCCAGCAGCCTGGGGACAGAGCCGTTCTACGAGCAGTACTTC. Its protein is CASSLGTEPFYEQYF. The chain carries TRBV5-1 and TRBJ2-7; 7 nucleotides agree with TRBD1. This CDR3 is built from 15 residues. V lost 4 bases, J lost 3 bases, and 10 bases stayed unmatched. Germline V gene sequence: CDR1 SGHRS, CDR2 YFSETQ. Supplemented by reference TRBV5-1 and TRBJ2-7, the full variable domain reads KAGVTQTPRYLIKTRGQQVTLSCSPISGHRSVSWYQQTPGQGLQFLFEYFSETQRNKGNFPGRFSGRQFSNSRSEMNVSTLELGDSALYLCASSLGTEPFYEQYFGPGTRLTVT.

The chain recombines TRBV29-1 with TRBJ1-1; 7 nucleotides agree with TRBD1. CDR3 length: 13 amino acids. V shed 5 bases, J shed 0 bases, and the junction held 3 bases outside the gene matches. Germline lookup yields CDR1 SQVTM and CDR2 ANQGSEA. For the CDR3, the DNA is TGCAGCGTTCCGGGACAGCTGAACACTGAAGCTTTCTTT. Its translation is CSVPGQLNTEAFF.